The clone carrying this T cell receptor (beta chain) was detected once. Some clones are missing from TCRdb's copy, which holds only in-frame ones; the method was immunoSEQ multiplex PCR. The sample lists around 430,000 clones; around nine tenths were seen once. The data originate from a study of blood T cell repertoires in COVID-19. Trimming removed 5 bases from V and 0 bases from J; junction bases left unmatched: 6. The CDR3 extends over 16 amino acids. Germline loops: CDR1 MGHRA, CDR2 YSYEKL. V gene TRBV4-1 combines with J gene TRBJ2-3; 9 nucleotides agree with TRBD1. The sequencing input was PBMCs or T cells enriched from blood (not recorded which). This sequence originates from a woman between 45 and 65 years old who had recovered from COVID-19. CDR3 residues: CASSNRDRASTDTQYF. The CDR3 nucleotides are TGCGCCAGCAGCAACCGGGACAGGGCTAGCACAGATACGCAGTATTTT.